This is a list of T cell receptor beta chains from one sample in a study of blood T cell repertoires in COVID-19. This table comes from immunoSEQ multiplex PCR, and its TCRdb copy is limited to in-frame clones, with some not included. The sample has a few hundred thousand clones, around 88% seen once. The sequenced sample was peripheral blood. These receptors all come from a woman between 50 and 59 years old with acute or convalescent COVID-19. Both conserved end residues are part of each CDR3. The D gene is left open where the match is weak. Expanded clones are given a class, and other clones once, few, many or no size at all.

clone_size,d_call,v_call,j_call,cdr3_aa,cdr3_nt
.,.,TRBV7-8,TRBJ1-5,CASSLGRRGWYRGNQPQHF,TGTGCCAGCAGCTTAGGTCGCAGGGGCTGGTATCGTGGGAATCAGCCCCAGCATTTT
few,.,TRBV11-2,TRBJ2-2,CASSFSSPGELFF,TGTGCCAGCAGCTTTAGTTCTCCCGGGGAGCTGTTTTTT
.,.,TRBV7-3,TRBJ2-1,CASSFRAGAYNEQFF,TGTGCCAGCAGCTTTAGGGCGGGTGCCTACAATGAGCAGTTCTTC
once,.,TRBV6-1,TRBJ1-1,CASSEPGLNTEAFF,TGTGCCAGCAGTGAACCGGGATTAAACACTGAAGCTTTCTTT
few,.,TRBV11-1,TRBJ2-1,CASSLDRSGQFF,TGTGCCAGCAGCTTAGACAGGTCAGGTCAGTTCTTC
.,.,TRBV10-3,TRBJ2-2,CATTNTGELFF,TGTGCCACAACAAACACCGGGGAGCTGTTTTTT
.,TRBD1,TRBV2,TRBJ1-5,CARGQGYSNQPQHF,TGTGCCAGGGGACAGGGATATAGCAATCAGCCCCAGCATTTT
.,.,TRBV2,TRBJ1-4,CASSDRRGDKKLFF,TGTGCCAGCAGTGACCGCAGGGGTGATAAAAAACTGTTTTTT
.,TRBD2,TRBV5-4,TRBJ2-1,CASSLRLAGGSDEQFF,TGTGCCAGCAGCTTACGGCTAGCGGGAGGTAGCGATGAGCAGTTCTTC
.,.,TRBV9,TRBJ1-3,CASSVDPPDRSGNTIYF,TGTGCCAGCAGCGTAGATCCCCCGGACAGATCCGGAAACACCATATATTTT
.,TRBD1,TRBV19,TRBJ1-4,CASSDRGLNEKLFF,TGTGCCAGTAGCGACAGGGGCCTTAATGAAAAACTGTTTTTT
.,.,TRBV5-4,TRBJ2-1,CASSSSAHEQFF,TGTGCCAGCAGCTCTAGCGCCCATGAGCAGTTCTTC
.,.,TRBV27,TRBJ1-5,CASSLNLRNQPQHF,TGTGCCAGCAGTTTAAACCTACGGAATCAGCCCCAGCATTTT
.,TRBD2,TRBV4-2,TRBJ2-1,CASSPRRSSGGHPSSYNEQFF,TGTGCCAGCAGCCCCCGCCGCTCTAGCGGGGGCCACCCTAGCTCCTACAATGAGCAGTTCTTC
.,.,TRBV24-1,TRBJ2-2,CATSDPFTGELFF,TGTGCCACCAGTGATCCTTTTACCGGGGAGCTGTTTTTT
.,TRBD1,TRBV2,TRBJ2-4,CASSVPTGGKNIQYF,TGTGCCAGCAGTGTTCCGACAGGGGGCAAAAACATTCAGTACTTC
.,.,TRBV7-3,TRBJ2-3,CASSLYTDTQYF,TGTGCCAGCAGCTTATATACAGATACGCAGTATTTT
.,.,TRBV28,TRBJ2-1,CASSLTGANGYEQFF,TGTGCCAGCAGTTTGACGGGAGCGAATGGGTATGAGCAGTTCTTC
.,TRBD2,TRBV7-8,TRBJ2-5,CASGSTALEWGTNQETQYF,TGTGCCAGCGGATCCACGGCCCTCGAATGGGGGACTAACCAAGAGACCCAGTACTTC
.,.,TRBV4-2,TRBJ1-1,CASSQAATGFDTEAFF,TGTGCCAGCAGCCAAGCGGCCACAGGGTTTGACACTGAAGCTTTCTTT
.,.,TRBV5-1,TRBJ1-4,CTSSFLGTRGEKLFF,TGCACCAGCAGCTTTTTGGGCACAAGGGGTGAAAAACTGTTTTTT
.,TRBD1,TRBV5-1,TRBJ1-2,CASSSDRDGYTF,TGCGCCAGCAGCTCTGACAGGGATGGCTACACCTTC
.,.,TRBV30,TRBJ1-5,CAWSVGGDFYQPQHF,TGTGCCTGGAGTGTAGGAGGGGATTTTTATCAGCCCCAGCATTTT
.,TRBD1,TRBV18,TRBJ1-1,CASSPQTGRTEAFF,TGTGCCAGCTCACCTCAGACAGGGAGGACTGAAGCTTTCTTT
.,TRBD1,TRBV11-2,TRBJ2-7,CASSSTGSESDEQYF,TGTGCCAGCAGCTCGACAGGGTCGGAGTCGGACGAGCAGTACTTC
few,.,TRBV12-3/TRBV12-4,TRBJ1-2,CASSLGGPYGYTF,TGTGCCAGCAGTTTGGGGGGACCCTATGGCTACACCTTC
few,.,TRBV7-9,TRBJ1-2,CASSRARDYGYTF,TGTGCCAGCAGCCGTGCCAGGGACTATGGCTACACCTTC
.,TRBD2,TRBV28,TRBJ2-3,CASSLRGSGRARTQYF,TGTGCCAGCAGTTTAAGGGGAAGCGGGAGGGCCCGGACGCAGTATTTT
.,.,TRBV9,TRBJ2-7,CASSVGPWSEQYF,TGTGCCAGCAGCGTAGGTCCCTGGAGCGAGCAGTACTTC
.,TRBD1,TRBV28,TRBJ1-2,CASSLGTGGDYGYTF,TGTGCCAGCAGTTTAGGGACAGGGGGCGACTATGGCTACACCTTC
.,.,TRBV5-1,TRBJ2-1,CASSLAADEQFF,TGCGCCAGCAGCTTGGCCGCGGATGAGCAGTTCTTC
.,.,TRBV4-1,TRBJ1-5,CASSQDHYQPQHF,TGCGCCAGCAGCCAAGATCATTATCAGCCCCAGCATTTT
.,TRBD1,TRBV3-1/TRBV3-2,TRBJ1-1,CASSTGVNTEAFF,TGTGCCAGCAGCACAGGGGTTAACACTGAAGCTTTCTTT
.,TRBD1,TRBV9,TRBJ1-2,CASSTPRQGGYYGYTF,TGTGCCAGCAGCACTCCAAGGCAGGGGGGCTACTATGGCTACACCTTC
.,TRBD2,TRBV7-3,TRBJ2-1,CASSLRASGRDEQFF,TGTGCCAGCAGCTTAAGGGCTAGCGGGAGGGATGAGCAGTTCTTC
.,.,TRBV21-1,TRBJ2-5,CASSKGLAGDGETQYF,TGTGCCAGCAGCAAGGGACTAGCGGGAGATGGAGAGACCCAGTACTTC
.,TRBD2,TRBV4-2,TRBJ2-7,CASSQPGLAGASYEQYF,TGTGCCAGCAGCCAGCCCGGACTAGCGGGAGCTTCCTACGAGCAGTACTTC
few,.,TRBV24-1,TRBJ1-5,CATSDSRMGLGPQHF,TGTGCCACCAGTGATTCTCGGATGGGACTAGGGCCCCAGCATTTT
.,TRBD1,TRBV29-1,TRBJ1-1,CSVYGQGANTEAFF,TGCAGCGTTTACGGACAGGGGGCGAACACTGAAGCTTTCTTT
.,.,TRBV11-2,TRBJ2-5,CASSLIYPGSTETQYF,TGTGCCAGCAGCTTAATTTACCCGGGGAGCACAGAGACCCAGTACTTC